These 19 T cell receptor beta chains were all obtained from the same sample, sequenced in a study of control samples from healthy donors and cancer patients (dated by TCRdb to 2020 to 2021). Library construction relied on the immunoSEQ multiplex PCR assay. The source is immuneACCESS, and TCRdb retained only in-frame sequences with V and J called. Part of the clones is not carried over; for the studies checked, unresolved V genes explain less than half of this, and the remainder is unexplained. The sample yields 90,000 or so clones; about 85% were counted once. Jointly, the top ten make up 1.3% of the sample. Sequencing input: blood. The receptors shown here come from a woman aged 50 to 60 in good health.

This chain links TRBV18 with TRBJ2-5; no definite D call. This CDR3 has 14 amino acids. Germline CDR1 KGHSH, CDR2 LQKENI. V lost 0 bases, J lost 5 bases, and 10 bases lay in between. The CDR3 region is CASSPPNVDETQYF. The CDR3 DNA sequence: TGTGCCAGCTCACCACCTAATGTCGATGAGACCCAGTACTTC.

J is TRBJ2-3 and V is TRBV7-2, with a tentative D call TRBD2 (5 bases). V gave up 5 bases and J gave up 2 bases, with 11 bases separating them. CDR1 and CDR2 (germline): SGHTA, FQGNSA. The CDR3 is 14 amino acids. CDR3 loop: CASSGSWDTDTQYF. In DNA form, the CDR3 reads TGTGCCAGCAGCGGGAGCTGGGACACAGATACGCAGTATTTT.

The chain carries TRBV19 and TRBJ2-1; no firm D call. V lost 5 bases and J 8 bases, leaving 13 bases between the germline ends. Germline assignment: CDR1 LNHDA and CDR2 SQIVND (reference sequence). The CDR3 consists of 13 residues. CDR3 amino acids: CASSPRTRHEQFF. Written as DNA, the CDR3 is TGTGCCAGTAGTCCCCGGACGAGACATGAGCAGTTCTTC.

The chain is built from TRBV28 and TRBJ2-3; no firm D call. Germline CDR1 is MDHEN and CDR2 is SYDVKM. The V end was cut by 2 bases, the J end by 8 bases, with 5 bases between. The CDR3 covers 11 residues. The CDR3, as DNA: TGTGCCAGCAGTTTAGTTACTACGCAGTATTTT. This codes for CASSLVTTQYF.

The CDR3 spells CASRPSGTDYGYTF. CDR3 DNA sequence: TGTGCCAGCAGGCCCTCTGGGACAGACTATGGCTACACCTTC. The chain combines TRBV6-5 with TRBJ1-2; 7 bases line up with TRBD1. Germline CDR1 MNHEY, CDR2 SVGAGI. The CDR3 is made up of 14 amino acids. Trimming at V came to 6 bases and at J to 3 bases, leaving 7 bases not matched to a gene.

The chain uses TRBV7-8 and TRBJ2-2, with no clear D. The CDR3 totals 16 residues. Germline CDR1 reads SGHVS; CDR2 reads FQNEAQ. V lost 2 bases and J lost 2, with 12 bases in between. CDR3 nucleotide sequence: TGTGCCAGCAGCTTACCCCCCCGCGCAAACACCGGGGAGCTGTTTTTT. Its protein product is CASSLPPRANTGELFF.

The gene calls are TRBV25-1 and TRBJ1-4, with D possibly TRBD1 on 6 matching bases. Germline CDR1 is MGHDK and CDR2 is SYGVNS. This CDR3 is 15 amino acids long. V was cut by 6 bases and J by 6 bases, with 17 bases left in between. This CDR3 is CASRGAPGKDEKLFF. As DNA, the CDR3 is TGTGCCAGCAGGGGGGCACCAGGGAAGGATGAAAAACTGTTTTTT.

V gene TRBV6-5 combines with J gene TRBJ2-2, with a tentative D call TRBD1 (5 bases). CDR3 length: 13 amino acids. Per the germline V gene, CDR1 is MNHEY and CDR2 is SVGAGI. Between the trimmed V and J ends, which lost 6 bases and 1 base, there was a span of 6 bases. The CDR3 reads CASRTENTGELFF. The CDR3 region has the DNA TGTGCCAGCAGGACAGAGAACACCGGGGAGCTGTTTTTT.

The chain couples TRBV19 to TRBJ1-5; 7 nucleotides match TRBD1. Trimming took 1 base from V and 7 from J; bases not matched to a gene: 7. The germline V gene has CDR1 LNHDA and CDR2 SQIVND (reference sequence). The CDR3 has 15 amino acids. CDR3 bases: TGTGCCAGTAGTATAGGGGCAGGGGGGAGACAGCCCCAGCATTTT. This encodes CASSIGAGGRQPQHF. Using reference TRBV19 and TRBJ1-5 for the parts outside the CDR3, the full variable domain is DGGITQSPKYLFRKEGQNVTLSCEQNLNHDAMYWYRQDPGQGLRLIYYSQIVNDFQKGDIAEGYSVSREKKESFPLTVTSAQKNPTAFYLCASSIGAGGRQPQHFGDGTRLSIL.

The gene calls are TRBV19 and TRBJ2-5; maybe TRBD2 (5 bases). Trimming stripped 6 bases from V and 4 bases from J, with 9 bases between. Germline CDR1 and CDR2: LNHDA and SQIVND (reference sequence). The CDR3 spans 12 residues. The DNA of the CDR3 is TGTGCCAGTAGCGGGGTCGGAGAGACCCAGTACTTC. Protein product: CASSGVGETQYF.

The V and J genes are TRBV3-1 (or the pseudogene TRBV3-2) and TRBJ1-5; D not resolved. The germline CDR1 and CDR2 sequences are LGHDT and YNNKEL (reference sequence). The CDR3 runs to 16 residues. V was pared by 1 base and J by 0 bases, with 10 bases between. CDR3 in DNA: TGTGCCAGCAGCCAAGGATCCTCCTATAGCAATCAGCCCCAGCATTTT. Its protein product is CASSQGSSYSNQPQHF.

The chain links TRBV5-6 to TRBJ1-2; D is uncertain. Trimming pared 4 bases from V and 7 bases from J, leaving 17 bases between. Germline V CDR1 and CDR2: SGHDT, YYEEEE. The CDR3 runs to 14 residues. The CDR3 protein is CASSIAGINGGYTF. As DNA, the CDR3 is TGTGCCAGCAGCATCGCCGGGATAAACGGTGGCTACACCTTC.

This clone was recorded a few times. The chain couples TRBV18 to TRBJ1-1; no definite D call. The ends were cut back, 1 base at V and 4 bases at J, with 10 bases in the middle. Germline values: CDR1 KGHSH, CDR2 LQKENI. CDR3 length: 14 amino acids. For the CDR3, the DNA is TGTGCCAGCTCACCACTAGCAAAAAGCACTGAAGCTTTCTTT. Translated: CASSPLAKSTEAFF.

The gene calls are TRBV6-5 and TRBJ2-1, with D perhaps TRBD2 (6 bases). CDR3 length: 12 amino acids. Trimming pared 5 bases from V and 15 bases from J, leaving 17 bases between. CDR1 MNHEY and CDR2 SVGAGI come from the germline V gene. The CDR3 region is CASSRDQAGGFF. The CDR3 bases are TGTGCCAGCAGTCGGGACCAGGCCGGGGGGTTCTTC.

Here the CDR3 reads CASSSGGLRYGYTF. The DNA of the CDR3 is TGTGCCAGCAGCTCGGGAGGCCTTCGGTATGGCTACACCTTC. The chain links TRBV13 to TRBJ1-2; D is ambiguous. The CDR3 loop spans 14 amino acids. Trimming pared 4 bases from V and 5 bases from J, leaving 14 bases between. The V gene's germline CDR1 is PRHDT and CDR2 FYEKMQ (reference sequence).

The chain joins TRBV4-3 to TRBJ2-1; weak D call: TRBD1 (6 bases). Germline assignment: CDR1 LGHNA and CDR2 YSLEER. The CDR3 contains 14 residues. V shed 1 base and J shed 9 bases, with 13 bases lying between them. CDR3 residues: CASSQGYRDSEQFF. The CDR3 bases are TGCGCCAGCAGCCAAGGGTACAGGGATAGTGAGCAGTTCTTC.

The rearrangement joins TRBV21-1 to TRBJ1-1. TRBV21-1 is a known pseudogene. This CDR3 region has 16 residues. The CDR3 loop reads CASTEIVEGRDTEAFF. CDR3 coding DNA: TGTGCCAGCACCGAGATCGTAGAGGGAAGAGACACTGAAGCTTTCTTT.

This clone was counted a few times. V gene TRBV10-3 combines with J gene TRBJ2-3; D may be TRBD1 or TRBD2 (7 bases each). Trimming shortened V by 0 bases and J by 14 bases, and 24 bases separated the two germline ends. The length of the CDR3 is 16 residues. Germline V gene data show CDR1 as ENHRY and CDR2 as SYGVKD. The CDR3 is CAISESSLAAAQGGYF. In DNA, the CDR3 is TGTGCCATCAGTGAGTCAAGTCTAGCGGCGGCCCAGGGGGGGTATTTT.

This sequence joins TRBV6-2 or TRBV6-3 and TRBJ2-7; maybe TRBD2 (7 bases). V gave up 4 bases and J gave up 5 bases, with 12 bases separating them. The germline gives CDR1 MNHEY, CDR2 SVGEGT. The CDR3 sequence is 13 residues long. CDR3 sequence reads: CASSWGGLNEQYF. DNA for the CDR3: TGTGCCAGCAGTTGGGGGGGCCTCAACGAGCAGTACTTC.